These 29 T cell receptor beta chains were all obtained from the same sample, sequenced in a study of shared clonotypes between healthy human individuals. Sequencing was performed with immunoSEQ multiplex PCR; in TCRdb, only in-frame clones are kept and a portion is missing. The repertoire holds 2 million or so clones, with roughly 95% as singletons. Naive CD8 cells were CD45RO-negative, positively selected for CCR7, excluding terminally differentiated effector memory CD45RA+ cells. The sample was naive CD8+ T cells sorted from blood. These receptors came from a man between 18 and 29 years old in good health.

V usage is TRBV30 and J usage is TRBJ1-1, with 7 bases fitting TRBD1. This CDR3 comprises 14 residues. CDR1 and CDR2 (germline): GTSNPN, SVGIG (reference sequence). Trimming cost V 2 bases and J 6 bases; bases outside gene matches: 9. The CDR3 spells CAWSSDPTGSEAFF. CDR3 in DNA: TGTGCCTGGAGTTCCGATCCGACAGGGTCTGAAGCTTTCTTT.

This chain uses TRBV2 with TRBJ2-7; TRBD1 matches 8 bases. Germline CDR1 is SNHLY and CDR2 is FYNNEI. The CDR3 loop spans 14 amino acids. The J segment lost 0 bases and the V segment lost 6 bases, leaving 4 bases of the junction unmatched. CDR3 bases: TGTGCCAGCAGGGATACAGGGGGCTCCTACGAGCAGTACTTC. Its translation is CASRDTGGSYEQYF.

In its sample, this clone was seen once. The sample contains more than one DNA sequence encoding this CDR3. The chain carries TRBV7-3 and TRBJ1-1; a weak D match, TRBD1 (6 bases). The CDR3 is 14 residues long. The V gene's germline CDR1 is SGHTA and CDR2 FQGTGA. V was clipped by 3 bases and J by 0 bases, with 8 bases between them. The CDR3 spells CASSLTGMNTEAFF. The CDR3 DNA reads as TGTGCCAGCAGCTTGACAGGAATGAACACTGAAGCTTTCTTT.

The V and J genes are TRBV2 and TRBJ2-3, with 7 bases fitting TRBD1. Germline V gene data show CDR1 as SNHLY and CDR2 as FYNNEI. The V gene end was trimmed by 5 bases and the J gene end by 2 bases; junction bases not matched to a gene: 10. The CDR3 runs to 16 residues. The CDR3 region is CASSSDRISATDTQYF. The CDR3, as DNA: TGTGCCAGCAGTTCGGACAGGATCTCGGCCACAGATACGCAGTATTTT.

The rearrangement links TRBV4-1 to TRBJ1-1, with D uncertain. Trimming left V 5 bases short and J 6 bases short, with 10 bases between. This CDR3 contains 12 residues. Germline values: CDR1 MGHRA, CDR2 YSYEKL. The CDR3 spells CASSSRLSEAFF. The CDR3, as DNA: TGCGCCAGCAGCTCCCGCCTCTCTGAAGCTTTCTTT.

The genes are TRBV6-1 and TRBJ2-7; TRBD1 matches at 7 bases. The junction had 5 bases not matched to a gene; V was cut back by 6 bases and J by 6 bases. The CDR3 extends over 12 amino acids. Looked up from germline, CDR1 is MNHNS and CDR2 is SASEGT. Written as DNA, the CDR3 is TGTGCCAGCAGCCCGACAGGGTTCGAGCAGTACTTC. Protein product: CASSPTGFEQYF.

This rearrangement joins TRBV30 to TRBJ2-3, with 9 nucleotides matching TRBD1. The CDR3 length is 14 residues. Looked up from germline, CDR1 is GTSNPN and CDR2 is SVGIG (reference sequence). J gave up 0 bases and V 5 bases, and 3 bases lay outside the gene matches. This chain's CDR3 is CAWQQGASTDTQYF. CDR3 DNA: TGTGCCTGGCAACAGGGGGCTAGCACAGATACGCAGTATTTT.

The rearrangement links TRBV7-9 to TRBJ2-3; possibly TRBD1 or TRBD2 for D (6 bases each). CDR3 length: 17 residues. Trimming left V 4 bases short and J 2 bases short, with 19 bases between. Germline CDR1 SEHNR, CDR2 FQNEAQ (reference sequence). The CDR3 here is CASSSPRGSGYTDTQYF. CDR3 sequence (DNA): TGTGCCAGCAGCTCCCCCAGGGGTAGCGGATACACAGATACGCAGTATTTT.

This rearrangement joins TRBV9 to TRBJ2-7; weak D call: TRBD2 (6 bases). With 0 bases removed from V and 5 bases from J, the gap between germline ends came to 12 bases. The CDR3 is 14 residues long. CDR1 SGDLS and CDR2 YYNGEE come from the germline V gene. The CDR3 region has the DNA TGTGCCAGCAGCGTAGGCGGGCTAGCGCACGAGCAGTACTTC. Translating it yields CASSVGGLAHEQYF.

The chain combines TRBV9 with TRBJ2-1; the D is unclear. The germline CDR1 and CDR2 sequences are SGDLS and YYNGEE. Trimming took 1 base from V and 0 from J, leaving 11 bases between them. This CDR3 is 16 amino acids long. CDR3 region: CASSVTAPSSYNEQFF. In DNA, the CDR3 is TGTGCCAGCAGCGTAACGGCCCCGAGCTCCTACAATGAGCAGTTCTTC. Complete variable domain (other parts from reference TRBV9 and TRBJ2-1): DSGVTQTPKHLITATGQRVTLRCSPRSGDLSVYWYQQSLDQGLQFLIQYYNGEERAKGNILERFSAQQFPDLHSELNLSSLELGDSALYFCASSVTAPSSYNEQFFGPGTRLTVL.

This clone occurred a few times. The chain couples TRBV29-1 to TRBJ1-1; 7 bases are a match to TRBD1. V was clipped by 6 bases and J by 5 bases; unmatched bases: 6. The CDR3 totals 12 residues. Germline loops: CDR1 SQVTM, CDR2 ANQGSEA. CDR3 region: CSVWDSGTEAFF. CDR3 DNA: TGCAGCGTCTGGGACAGTGGAACTGAAGCTTTCTTT.

This rearrangement joins TRBV7-6 to TRBJ2-1; D is ambiguous. The CDR3 extends over 14 amino acids. CDR1 and CDR2 from the germline V gene are SGHVS and FNYEAQ. Between the trimmed V and J ends, which lost 5 bases and 6 bases, there was a span of 14 bases. The CDR3 sequence: CASSLHEASNEQFF. Here the CDR3 DNA reads TGTGCCAGCAGCCTCCATGAAGCCAGCAATGAGCAGTTCTTC.

Details on this clone: In the same sample, other DNA sequences code for this CDR3. The V gene is TRBV7-9, the J gene TRBJ1-2; D unclear. Germline V lookup: CDR1 SEHNR, CDR2 FQNEAQ (reference sequence). V was trimmed by 1 base and J by 2 bases, leaving 8 bases between them. This CDR3 is 14 amino acids long. The CDR3 nucleotides are TGTGCCAGCAGCTTAGTGTCAGGCAACTATGGCTACACCTTC. It encodes CASSLVSGNYGYTF.

This clone was detected once. The V and J genes are TRBV27 and TRBJ1-5; the D is unclear. Germline V gene sequence: CDR1 MNHEY, CDR2 SMNVEV (reference sequence). This CDR3 contains 15 residues. Trimming shortened V by 3 bases and J by 0 bases, and 9 bases separated the two germline ends. The CDR3: CASSFMGNSNQPQHF. The CDR3 coding sequence is TGTGCCAGCAGTTTCATGGGGAATAGCAATCAGCCCCAGCATTTT.

V is TRBV7-9 and J is TRBJ2-1; perhaps TRBD1 as D (6 bases). Trimming took off 1 base at V and 9 bases at J, with 7 bases between the two ends. In germline, CDR1 is SEHNR, CDR2 FQNEAQ (reference sequence). The CDR3 totals 12 residues. The DNA of the CDR3 is TGTGCCAGCAGCTTAGGGGACACTGAGCAGTTCTTC. Amino acids: CASSLGDTEQFF.

Concerning this clone: This same CDR3 is encoded by further DNA sequences in the sample. V usage is TRBV27 and J usage is TRBJ2-7, with TRBD1 identical over 7 bases. With 5 bases clipped from V and 2 bases from J, the junction kept 6 bases outside the gene matches. Germline V gives CDR1 MNHEY, CDR2 SMNVEV (reference sequence). The CDR3 sequence is 14 residues long. CDR3 bases: TGTGCCAGCAGTGTACGGGACAGTCCCTACGAGCAGTACTTC. This codes for CASSVRDSPYEQYF.

V gene TRBV4-3 combines with J gene TRBJ2-2, with 8 positions matching TRBD2. The germline V gene has CDR1 LGHNA and CDR2 YSLEER. V dropped 1 base and J dropped 3; count of bases not matched to a gene: 10. This CDR3 spans 18 amino acids. The CDR3 is CASSQVWGSGTDTGELFF. CDR3 in DNA: TGCGCCAGCAGCCAAGTTTGGGGTAGCGGGACTGACACCGGGGAGCTGTTTTTT.

This clone was detected only once. This rearrangement joins TRBV13 to TRBJ1-4, with a possible D match to TRBD1 (5 bases). The germline CDR1 and CDR2 sequences are PRHDT and FYEKMQ (reference sequence). The CDR3 extends over 13 amino acids. Deletions cut 5 bases from V and 12 bases from J, with 16 bases between. The CDR3 sequence is CASSRGPLGELFF. The CDR3 DNA sequence: TGTGCCAGCAGCAGGGGACCATTAGGTGAACTGTTTTTT.

This clone was detected once. The rearrangement joins TRBV27 to TRBJ2-5, with D possibly matching TRBD1 (5 bases). This CDR3 contains 12 residues. Looked up from germline, CDR1 is MNHEY and CDR2 is SMNVEV (reference sequence). V was shortened by 11 bases and J by 3 bases, with 13 bases between the two germline ends. Written as DNA, the CDR3 is TGTGCCGCAGGGCTCCTAAAAGAGACCCAGTACTTC. Translation gives CAAGLLKETQYF.

This chain connects TRBV5-6 to TRBJ2-5; possibly TRBD1 for D (6 bases). V was pared by 0 bases and J by 1 base, with 13 bases between. The CDR3 runs 16 residues. The germline V gene encodes CDR1 SGHDT and CDR2 YYEEEE. In DNA form, the CDR3 reads TGTGCCAGCAGCTTGGGGGACGGGACACTCCAAGAGACCCAGTACTTC. Translation gives CASSLGDGTLQETQYF.

The V and J genes are TRBV29-1 and TRBJ2-3; 9 bases align to TRBD1. The CDR3 is made up of 19 amino acids. Germline lookup yields CDR1 SQVTM and CDR2 ANQGSEA. V shed 7 bases and J 4 bases; nucleotides not matched to a gene: 24. CDR3 DNA: TGCAGCGGATTACTAGGAGTGGGAGGGCCAGGGGACAGGGCAGATACGCAGTATTTT. Translated: CSGLLGVGGPGDRADTQYF.

The genes are TRBV7-9 and TRBJ2-2; 11 nucleotides align to TRBD2. The CDR3 is made up of 19 amino acids. With 1 base clipped from V and 0 bases from J, the junction kept 7 bases outside the gene matches. Germline values: CDR1 SEHNR, CDR2 FQNEAQ (reference sequence). CDR3 in amino acids: CASSLGLAGGQANTGELFF. The DNA for the CDR3 is TGTGCCAGCAGCTTAGGCCTAGCGGGAGGACAAGCGAACACCGGGGAGCTGTTTTTT.

The chain has TRBV6-6 and TRBJ2-3; D not certain. CDR3 length: 13 amino acids. CDR1 MNHNY and CDR2 SVGAGI come from the germline V gene (reference sequence). V was pared by 3 bases and J by 3 bases, with 7 bases between. The CDR3 region is CASSYPATDTQYF. In DNA form, the CDR3 reads TGTGCCAGCAGTTATCCCGCGACAGATACGCAGTATTTT.

The chain carries TRBV4-1 and TRBJ2-7, with TRBD1 as a possible D gene (6 bases). V was shortened by 0 bases and J by 2 bases, with 11 bases between the two germline ends. Germline-derived CDR1 and CDR2 are MGHRA and YSYEKL. The CDR3 totals 15 residues. This CDR3 reads CASSQDSDSTYEQYF. The CDR3 DNA follows: TGCGCCAGCAGCCAAGACTCGGACAGTACCTACGAGCAGTACTTC.

CDR3 coding DNA: TGTGCCAGCAGTCCGACAGGGGTAGGGACCGGGGAGCTGTTTTTT. Encoded protein: CASSPTGVGTGELFF. The chain recombines TRBV6-5 with TRBJ2-2, with 8 bases identical to TRBD1. J was trimmed by 5 bases and V by 5 bases; bases with no gene match: 7. This CDR3 is built from 15 residues. Per the germline V gene, CDR1 is MNHEY and CDR2 is SVGAGI.

This clone appeared once. J is TRBJ2-5 and V is TRBV29-1; D possibly corresponds to TRBD2 (5 bases). The V gene lost 2 bases and the J gene lost 0 bases, with 10 bases spanning the gap. Germline CDR1 SQVTM, CDR2 ANQGSEA. The CDR3 covers 14 residues. The CDR3 is CSVERRQDQETQYF. Written as DNA, the CDR3 is TGCAGCGTTGAACGGAGGCAAGACCAAGAGACCCAGTACTTC.

This clone was observed a single time. The rearrangement uses TRBV11-1 and TRBJ2-3, with 7 bases matching TRBD1. Germline V lookup: CDR1 SGHAT, CDR2 FQDESV (reference sequence). This CDR3 spans 15 amino acids. Unmatched junction bases numbered 4, after V lost 1 base and J lost 3 bases. The CDR3 spells CASSLGPGGTDTQYF. CDR3 DNA sequence: TGTGCCAGCAGCTTAGGTCCAGGGGGAACAGATACGCAGTATTTT.

J is TRBJ2-1 and V is TRBV9; 9 bases line up with TRBD2. The CDR3 contains 12 residues. Trimming cost V 3 bases and J 10 bases; bases outside gene matches: 2. CDR1 and CDR2 (germline): SGDLS, YYNGEE. The CDR3 sequence: CASSGTSDEQFF. Written as DNA, the CDR3 is TGTGCCAGCAGCGGGACTAGCGACGAGCAGTTCTTC.

The rearrangement links TRBV4-1 to TRBJ2-7; D is possibly TRBD1 or TRBD2 (5 bases each). With 9 bases removed from V and 3 bases from J, the gap between germline ends came to 18 bases. The germline V gene encodes CDR1 MGHRA and CDR2 YSYEKL. There are 14 residues in the CDR3. CDR3 DNA sequence: TGCGCCAGTCAATCAAAATGGGGGAGCTACGAGCAGTACTTC. It yields the protein CASQSKWGSYEQYF.